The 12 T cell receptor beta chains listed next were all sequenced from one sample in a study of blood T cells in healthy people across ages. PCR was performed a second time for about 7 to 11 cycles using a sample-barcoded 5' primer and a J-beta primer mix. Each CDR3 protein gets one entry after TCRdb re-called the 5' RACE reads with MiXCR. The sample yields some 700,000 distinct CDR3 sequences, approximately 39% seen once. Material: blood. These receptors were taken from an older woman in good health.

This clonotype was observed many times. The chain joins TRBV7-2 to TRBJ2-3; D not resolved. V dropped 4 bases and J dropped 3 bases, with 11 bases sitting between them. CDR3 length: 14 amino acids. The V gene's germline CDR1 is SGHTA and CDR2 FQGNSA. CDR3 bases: TGTGCCAGCAGCTCACGGGCGTATACAGATACGCAGTATTTT. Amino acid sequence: CASSSRAYTDTQYF.

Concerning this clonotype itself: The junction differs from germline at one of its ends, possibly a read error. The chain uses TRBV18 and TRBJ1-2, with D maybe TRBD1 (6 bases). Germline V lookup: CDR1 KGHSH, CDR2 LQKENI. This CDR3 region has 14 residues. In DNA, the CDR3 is TGTGCCAGCTCACCAGGGGGGGCAGGCTATGGCCACACCTTC. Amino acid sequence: CASSPGGAGYGHTF.

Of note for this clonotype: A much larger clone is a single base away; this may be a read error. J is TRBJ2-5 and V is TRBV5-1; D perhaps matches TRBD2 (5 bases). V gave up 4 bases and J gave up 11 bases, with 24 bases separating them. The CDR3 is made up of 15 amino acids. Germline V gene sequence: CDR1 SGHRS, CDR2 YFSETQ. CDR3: CASSAAADYGNEQYF. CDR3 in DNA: TGCGCCAGCAGCGCGGCAGCCGACTACGGCAATGAGCAGTACTTC.

CDR3 region: CASRGGGRVEQYF. CDR3 DNA: TGTGCCAGCAGGGGCGGGGGACGCGTCGAGCAGTACTTC. This rearrangement joins TRBV25-1 to TRBJ2-4, with 7 bases identical to TRBD2. The end of the DNA aligns better with TRBJ2-7, so the J call may be wrong. In germline, CDR1 is MGHDK, CDR2 SYGVNS. The CDR3 runs 13 residues.

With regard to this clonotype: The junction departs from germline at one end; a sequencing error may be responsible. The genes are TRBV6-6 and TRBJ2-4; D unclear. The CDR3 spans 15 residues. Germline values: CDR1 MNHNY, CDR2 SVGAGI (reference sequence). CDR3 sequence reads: CANSYASLAKNIQYF. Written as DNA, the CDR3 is TGTGCCAACAGTTACGCCTCGCTAGCCAAAAACATTCAGTACTTC.

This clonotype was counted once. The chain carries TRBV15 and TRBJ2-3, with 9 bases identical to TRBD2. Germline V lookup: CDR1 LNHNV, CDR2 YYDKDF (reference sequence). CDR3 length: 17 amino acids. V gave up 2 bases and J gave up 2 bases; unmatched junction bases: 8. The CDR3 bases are TGTGCCACCAGCAGATATATAGCGGGGGAAATCACAGATACGCAGTATTTT. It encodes CATSRYIAGEITDTQYF.

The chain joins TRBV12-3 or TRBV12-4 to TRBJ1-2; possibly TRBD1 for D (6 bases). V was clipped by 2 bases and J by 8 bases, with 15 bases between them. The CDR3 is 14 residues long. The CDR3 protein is CASSLQGPVNGYTF. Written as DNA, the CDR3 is TGTGCCAGCAGTTTACAGGGGCCGGTGAACGGCTACACCTTC.

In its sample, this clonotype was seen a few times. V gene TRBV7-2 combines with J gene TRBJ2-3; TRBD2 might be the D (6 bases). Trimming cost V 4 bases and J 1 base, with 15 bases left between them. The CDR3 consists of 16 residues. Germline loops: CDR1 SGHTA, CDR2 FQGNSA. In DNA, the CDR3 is TGTGCCAGCAGCTACGAGGCGGGAAGGGGCACAGATACGCAGTATTTT. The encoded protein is CASSYEAGRGTDTQYF.

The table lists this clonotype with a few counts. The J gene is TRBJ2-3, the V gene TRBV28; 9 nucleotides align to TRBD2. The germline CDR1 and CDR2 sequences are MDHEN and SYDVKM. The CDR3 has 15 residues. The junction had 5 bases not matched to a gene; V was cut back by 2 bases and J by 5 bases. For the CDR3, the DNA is TGTGCCAGCAGTTTAAGGCTAGCGGGAATAGATACGCAGTATTTT. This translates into CASSLRLAGIDTQYF.

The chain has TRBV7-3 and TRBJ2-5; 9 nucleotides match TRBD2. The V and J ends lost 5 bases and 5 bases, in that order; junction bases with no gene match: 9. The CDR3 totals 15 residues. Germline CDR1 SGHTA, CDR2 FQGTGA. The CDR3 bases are TGTGCCAGCAGCCCCGGGACTAGCTATCATGAGACCCAGTACTTC. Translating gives CASSPGTSYHETQYF.

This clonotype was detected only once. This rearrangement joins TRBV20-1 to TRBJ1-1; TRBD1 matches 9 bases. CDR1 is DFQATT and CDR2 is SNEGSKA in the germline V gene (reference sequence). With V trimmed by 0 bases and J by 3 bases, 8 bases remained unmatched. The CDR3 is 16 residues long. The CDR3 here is CSARDAAQGADTEAFF. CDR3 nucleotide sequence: TGCAGTGCTAGAGATGCGGCACAGGGGGCCGACACTGAAGCTTTCTTT.

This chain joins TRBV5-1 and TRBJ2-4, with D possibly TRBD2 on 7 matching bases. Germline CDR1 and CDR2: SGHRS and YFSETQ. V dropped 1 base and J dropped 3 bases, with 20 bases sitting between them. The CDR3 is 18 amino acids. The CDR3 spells CASSLQVAGAYDKNIQYF. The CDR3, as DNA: TGCGCCAGCAGCTTGCAAGTTGCGGGGGCCTATGACAAAAACATTCAGTACTTC.